What follows are 3 T cell receptor beta chains derived from one specimen sequenced in a study of blood T cells in healthy people across ages. For the second PCR, which ran for roughly 6 to 11 cycles, a sample-barcoded 5' primer and a J-beta primer mix were used. TCRdb re-derived calls from the 5' RACE reads in MiXCR, one entry per CDR3 protein. The table shows 700,000 to 850,000 distinct CDR3 sequences, with about 55% occurring only once. Sequenced sample: blood. Receptors originate from a man aged 80 or over in good health.

V gene TRBV29-1 combines with J gene TRBJ1-5; TRBD1 is a possible D gene (5 bases). The CDR3 extends over 17 amino acids. Germline-derived CDR1 and CDR2 are SQVTM and ANQGSEA. V lost 6 bases and J lost 3, with 24 bases in between. In nucleotides, the CDR3 is TGCAGCGTCCTCACACCGGGACCCGTAGGGGCCAATCAGCCCCAGCATTTT. It codes for CSVLTPGPVGANQPQHF.

V gene TRBV4-2 combines with J gene TRBJ2-7, with 11 bases aligning to TRBD2. V shed 1 base, J shed 2 bases, and the junction held 13 bases outside the gene matches. Germline CDR1 reads LGHNA; CDR2 reads YNFKEQ. This CDR3 region has 19 residues. The CDR3 region is CASSQGSGFGLAGTYEQYF. The CDR3 bases are TGTGCCAGCAGCCAAGGTTCGGGTTTTGGACTAGCGGGCACCTACGAGCAGTACTTC.

The chain has TRBV6-2 or TRBV6-3 and TRBJ2-7; TRBD2 is a possible D gene (6 bases). The germline V gene has CDR1 MNHEY and CDR2 SVGEGT. V lost 2 bases and J 7 bases, leaving 6 bases between the germline ends. The CDR3 is 11 amino acids. The CDR3 protein is CASSYAGEQYF. In nucleotides, the CDR3 is TGTGCCAGCAGTTACGCGGGGGAGCAGTACTTC.